Below, 5 T cell receptor beta chains from the same sample are listed, as sequenced in a study of cytomegalovirus exposure and HLA in healthy donors. PCR involved 60 Vbeta and 13 Jbeta primers. The method was immunoSEQ multiplex PCR; TCRdb's version includes in-frame clones alone and lacks a portion of them. Of some 130,000 clones in the sample, 73% were seen once. The sequencing sample was made of PBMCs. All receptors come from a woman in her thirties or forties in good health and CMV-seronegative.

V is TRBV7-9 and J is TRBJ1-6, with 7 bases matching TRBD1. CDR3 length: 15 amino acids. V lost 5 bases and J lost 14; bases outside the gene matches: 15. The germline V gene encodes CDR1 SEHNR and CDR2 FQNEAQ (reference sequence). The CDR3: CASSAQYGTVGTLHF. CDR3 DNA sequence: TGTGCCAGCAGCGCTCAATATGGGACAGTTGGAACCCTCCACTTT.

The genes are TRBV5-4 and TRBJ2-1, with 9 bases fitting TRBD2. The trim removed 0 bases at V and 4 bases at J, leaving 2 bases unmatched. The CDR3 totals 15 residues. CDR1 is SGHNT, CDR2 YYREEE, per germline (reference sequence). The CDR3 sequence: CASSLGGGAYNEQFF. CDR3 nucleotides: TGTGCCAGCAGCTTGGGCGGGGGGGCTTACAATGAGCAGTTCTTC. Together with reference TRBV5-4 and TRBJ2-1, the CDR3 gives the full variable domain: ETGVTQSPTHLIKTRGQQVTLRCSSQSGHNTVSWYQQALGQGPQFIFQYYREEENGRGNFPPRFSGLQFPNYSSELNVNALELDDSALYLCASSLGGGAYNEQFFGPGTRLTVL.

V is TRBV7-8 and J is TRBJ1-5; D is unclear. The CDR3 has 17 amino acids. Germline lookup yields CDR1 SGHVS and CDR2 FQNEAQ. The V end was cut by 5 bases, the J end by 0 bases, with 17 bases between. The CDR3 DNA is TGTGCCAGCAGCGAGGCCATCTTGGTATATAGCAATCAGCCCCAGCATTTT. Translated, it gives CASSEAILVYSNQPQHF.

The chain has TRBV5-1 and TRBJ2-3; 15 nucleotides agree with TRBD2. The ends lost 4 bases at V and 4 bases at J; junction bases unmatched: 13. Germline CDR1 and CDR2: SGHRS and YFSETQ. The CDR3 runs 19 residues. CDR3 nucleotides: TGCGCCAGCAGCCCCGGACTAGCGGGGGGGCCCTCAGCAGCAGATACGCAGTATTTT. Protein: CASSPGLAGGPSAADTQYF.

CDR3: CASSDGTGYGYTF. For the CDR3, the DNA is TGTGCCAGCAGTGATGGGACAGGGTACGGCTACACCTTC. V gene TRBV2 combines with J gene TRBJ1-2, with 9 bases matching TRBD1. CDR3 length: 13 residues. J gave up 8 bases and V 3 bases, and 4 bases lay outside the gene matches. Germline CDR1 SNHLY, CDR2 FYNNEI.